This TCR beta chain was recorded in a study of T cells after yellow fever vaccination (dated by TCRdb to the late 2010s). Looking at the study overall: Libraries from fractions with low cell numbers were prepared with the SMART-Seq v4 Ultra Low Input RNA kit. To follow T-cell clones before and after primary and booster YFV17D yellow fever vaccination, bulk TCR alpha and beta repertoires were sequenced over time. Two healthy male donors, one aged 18 to 29 and one aged 30 to 39 years, were included in the cohort. Blood samples were taken at several timepoints before and after primary and secondary immunization, and bulk PBMC replicates and cell subsets were isolated.

This clonotype was observed at least ten times. The target of this receptor is not known. Base qualities are not provided; no much larger clone lies one nucleotide away. The full study reports these points: Because abundant contaminating clonotypes from the bulk population could be contained in FACS-sorted repertoires, computational filtering was required. After the booster, most clones that had expanded after primary vaccination were detected again (nearly 97% of CD4 and around nine tenths of CD8), suggesting broad maintenance of memory. A small share of clonotypes occurred in both CD4 and CD8 compartments, likely arising from convergent recombination. The secondary T-cell response was weaker than the primary response but faster, peaking on day 5 instead of day 15. Because the study included only a couple of donors, the extent to which the findings can be generalized is limited.

Interpreted using the paper, the treatment or condition label stands for: live attenuated yellow fever vaccine strain. PBMCs were isolated from peripheral blood using a standard Ficoll-Paque protocol. CD4 and CD8 T-cell fractions were isolated with Dynabeads CD4 and CD8 positive selection kits. TriZol was used to extract RNA from bulk PBMCs, from CD4 and CD8 fractions, and from dextramer-positive and dextramer-negative fractions. The sequencer was an Illumina NovaSeq 6000. TCR cDNA was synthesized by 5'RACE template switching, which introduced a universal primer site and unique molecular identifiers. Priming for cDNA synthesis came from both the TCR alpha and TCR beta constant segments. Library amplification used two PCR steps, and the second PCR step added sample barcodes and sequencing adapters. Libraries were sequenced on Illumina HiSeq 2500 (2x100 bp) or NovaSeq (2x150 bp). The source study handled its data this way. MIGEC handled demultiplexing of reads and collapsing into UMI consensus sequences, while MiXCR performed V(D)J alignment. Using edgeR on replicate PBMC samples, clonotypes were called vaccine-responding if FDR was below 0.01 and the log2 fold change was above 5 up to day 15. CD4 or CD8 identity was assigned to each bulk clonotype according to whether the clonotype was present at higher abundance in the sequenced CD4 repertoire or the sequenced CD8 repertoire. The raw public data were reprocessed by TCRdb itself: fastp quality trimming at Q25, MiXCR clonotype calling, in-frame beta chains only. Each CDR3 protein appears once, grouped with its most common genes and DNA. The V and J calls here are based on TCRdb, not the publication. In this sample the table shows some 340,000 distinct CDR3 sequences, roughly 10% of which occur a single time. Less than 3.5% of the sample is taken by the ten largest.

From the cysteine up to the phenylalanine, the CDR3 has a length of 16 residues. Left in the record is the CDR3 DNA by itself, 48 bases read in frame from the first base. Trimming removed 8 bases from V and 2 bases from J, leaving 18 bases between the germline ends. The sequence joins TRBV12-3 or TRBV12-4 to TRBJ2-2; a tentative D call is TRBD1 (6 bases match). Sequencing was performed on CD4+ T cells sorted from PBMCs, taken 45 days after the yellow fever booster vaccination. The sequence derives from a man younger than 35 who received the YFV17D yellow fever vaccine. Here is the DNA: TGTGCCAGCGGCGATCCGGGACACAGAAACACCGGGGAGCTGTTTTTT. It specifies CASGDPGHRNTGELFF.